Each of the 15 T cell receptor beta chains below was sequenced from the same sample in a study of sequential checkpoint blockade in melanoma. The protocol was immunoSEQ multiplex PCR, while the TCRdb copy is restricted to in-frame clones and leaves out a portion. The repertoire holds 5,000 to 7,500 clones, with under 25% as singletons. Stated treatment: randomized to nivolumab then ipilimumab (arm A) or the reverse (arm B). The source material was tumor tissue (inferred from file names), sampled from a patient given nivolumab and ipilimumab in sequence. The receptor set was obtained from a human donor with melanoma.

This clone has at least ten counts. CDR3 residues: CASSVEARTQIYGYTF. For the CDR3, the DNA is TGTGCCAGCAGCGTCGAAGCAAGGACCCAGATATATGGCTACACCTTC. J is TRBJ1-2 and V is TRBV9; no clear D. CDR3 length: 16 amino acids. V was cut by 2 bases and J by 5 bases, with 19 bases left in between. The germline V gene has CDR1 SGDLS and CDR2 YYNGEE. Looking up the rest from reference TRBV9 and TRBJ1-2 gives the full variable domain: DSGVTQTPKHLITATGQRVTLRCSPRSGDLSVYWYQQSLDQGLQFLIQYYNGEERAKGNILERFSAQQFPDLHSELNLSSLELGDSALYFCASSVEARTQIYGYTFGSGTRLTVV.

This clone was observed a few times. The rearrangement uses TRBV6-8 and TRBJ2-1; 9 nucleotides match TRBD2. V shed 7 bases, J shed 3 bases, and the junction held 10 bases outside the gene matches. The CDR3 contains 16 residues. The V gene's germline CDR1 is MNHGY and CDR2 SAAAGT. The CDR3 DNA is TGTGCCAGCACCGAGAGCGGGAGGAGGAACTACAATGAGCAGTTCTTC. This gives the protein CASTESGRRNYNEQFF.

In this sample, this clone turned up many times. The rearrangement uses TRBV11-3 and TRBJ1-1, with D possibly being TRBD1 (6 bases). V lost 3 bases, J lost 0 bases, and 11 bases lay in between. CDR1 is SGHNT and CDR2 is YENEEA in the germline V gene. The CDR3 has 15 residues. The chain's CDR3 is CASSLGQQLNTEAFF. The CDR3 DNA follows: TGTGCCAGCAGCTTGGGACAACAATTGAACACTGAAGCTTTCTTT.

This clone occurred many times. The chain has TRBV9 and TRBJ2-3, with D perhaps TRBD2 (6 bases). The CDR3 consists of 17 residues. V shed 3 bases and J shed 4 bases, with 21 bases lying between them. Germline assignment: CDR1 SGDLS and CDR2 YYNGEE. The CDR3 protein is CASSAHFGGNSADTQYF. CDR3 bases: TGTGCCAGCAGCGCCCACTTCGGAGGGAACAGCGCAGATACGCAGTATTTT.

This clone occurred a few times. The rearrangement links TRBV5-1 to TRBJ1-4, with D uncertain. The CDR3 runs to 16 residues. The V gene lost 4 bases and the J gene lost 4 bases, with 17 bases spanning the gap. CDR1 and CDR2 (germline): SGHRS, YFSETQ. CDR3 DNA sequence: TGCGCCAGCAGCCCCCTGGTTGGAGGCCTTAATGAAAAACTGTTTTTT. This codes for CASSPLVGGLNEKLFF.

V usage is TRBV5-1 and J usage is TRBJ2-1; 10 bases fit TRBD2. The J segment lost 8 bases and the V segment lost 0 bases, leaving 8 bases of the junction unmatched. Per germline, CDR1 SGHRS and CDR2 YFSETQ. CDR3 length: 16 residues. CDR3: CASSLGAGGPSDEQFF. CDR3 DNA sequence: TGCGCCAGCAGCTTGGGAGCGGGAGGGCCTTCGGATGAGCAGTTCTTC.

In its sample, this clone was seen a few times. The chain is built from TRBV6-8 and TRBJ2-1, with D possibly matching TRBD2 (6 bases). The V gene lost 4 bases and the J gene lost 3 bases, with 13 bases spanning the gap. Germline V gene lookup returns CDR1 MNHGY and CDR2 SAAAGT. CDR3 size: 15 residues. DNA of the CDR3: TGTGCCAGCAGTTCGCTTACAGCGGGCTACAATGAGCAGTTCTTC. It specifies CASSSLTAGYNEQFF.

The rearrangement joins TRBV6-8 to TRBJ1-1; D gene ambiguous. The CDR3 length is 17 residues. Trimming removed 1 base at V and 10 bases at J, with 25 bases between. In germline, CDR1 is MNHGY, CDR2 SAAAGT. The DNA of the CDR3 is TGTGCCAGCAGTTACTACCCGGGATGGGGAGTTGGTTGGGGAGCTTTCTTT. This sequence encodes CASSYYPGWGVGWGAFF.

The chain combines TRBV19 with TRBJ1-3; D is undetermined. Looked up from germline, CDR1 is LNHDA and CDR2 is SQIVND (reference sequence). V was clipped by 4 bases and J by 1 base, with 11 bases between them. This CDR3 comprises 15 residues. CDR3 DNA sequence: TGTGCCAGTAGTACGGTGATCACTTCTGGAAACACCATATATTTT. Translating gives CASSTVITSGNTIYF.

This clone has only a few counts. CDR3 nucleotide sequence: TGTGCCAGCAGTTTATGGGCAGCTAGCGGGGATACGCAGTATTTT. This gives the protein CASSLWAASGDTQYF. V gene TRBV28 combines with J gene TRBJ2-3; 8 bases map to TRBD2. This CDR3 is 15 amino acids long. CDR1 is MDHEN and CDR2 is SYDVKM in the germline V gene. V lost 0 bases, J lost 6 bases, and 5 bases stayed unmatched.

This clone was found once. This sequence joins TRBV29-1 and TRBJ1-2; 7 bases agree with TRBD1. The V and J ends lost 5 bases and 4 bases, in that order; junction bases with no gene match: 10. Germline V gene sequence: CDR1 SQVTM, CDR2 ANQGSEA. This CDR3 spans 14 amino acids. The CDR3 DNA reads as TGCAGCGTTCTCCCGGGACAGACCTCCTATGGCTACACCTTC. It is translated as CSVLPGQTSYGYTF.

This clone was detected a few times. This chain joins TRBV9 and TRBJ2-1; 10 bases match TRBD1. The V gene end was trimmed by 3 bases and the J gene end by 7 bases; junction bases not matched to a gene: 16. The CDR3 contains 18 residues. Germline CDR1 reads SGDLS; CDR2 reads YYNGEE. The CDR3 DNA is TGTGCCAGCAGCGCACGCGGGACAGGGGTCGGGAGGGGAAATGAGCAGTTCTTC. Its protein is CASSARGTGVGRGNEQFF.

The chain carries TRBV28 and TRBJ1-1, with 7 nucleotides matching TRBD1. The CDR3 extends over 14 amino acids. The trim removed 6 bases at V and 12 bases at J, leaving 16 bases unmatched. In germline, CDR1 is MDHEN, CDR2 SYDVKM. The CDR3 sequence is CASSSFGQVLSSFF. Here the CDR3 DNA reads TGTGCCAGCAGCTCTTTCGGACAGGTCCTTTCTTCTTTCTTT.

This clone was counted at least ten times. The CDR3 DNA sequence: TGTGCCAGCAGCTTTGGCAGCGGGGGGCTGAGGGGCTACACCTTC. It is translated as CASSFGSGGLRGYTF. The rearrangement links TRBV11-3 to TRBJ1-2; TRBD1 is a possible D gene (6 bases). Germline lookup yields CDR1 SGHNT and CDR2 YENEEA. The V and J ends lost 3 bases and 8 bases respectively, with 19 bases between them. The CDR3 covers 15 residues.

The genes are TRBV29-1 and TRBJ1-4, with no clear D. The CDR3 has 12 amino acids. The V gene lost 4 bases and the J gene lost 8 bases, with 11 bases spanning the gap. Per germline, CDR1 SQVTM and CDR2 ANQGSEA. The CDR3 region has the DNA TGCAGCGTTGGAAGTATGGGCGAAAAACTGTTTTTT. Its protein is CSVGSMGEKLFF.